The source of this T cell receptor (beta chain) is a study of blood T cells in healthy people across ages. Sample-barcoded 5' priming and a J-beta primer mix drove a second PCR of about 7 to 12 cycles. The template-switch adaptor was a 5' adaptor with 12 random nucleotides. It tagged each cDNA molecule. One entry per CDR3 protein, called by TCRdb with MiXCR from the 5' RACE reads. The data hold some 560,000 distinct CDR3 sequences, with about 27% observed a single time. Per the germline V gene, CDR1 is SNHLY and CDR2 is FYNNEI. The CDR3 is 15 amino acids. V was shortened by 3 bases and J by 4 bases, with 13 bases between the two germline ends. The same data also contributed to another study, on T cells of mothers and their children. From that second work: Mothers and children who were related shared slightly more overlap than unrelated pairs, but not significantly more.

The TCR was taken from a boy between 2 and 10 years old in good health. The rearrangement links TRBV2 to TRBJ1-5; a weak D match, TRBD1 (6 bases). The sequencing input was blood. The CDR3 reads CASSEWAGANQPQHF. The CDR3 bases are TGTGCCAGCAGTGAGTGGGCAGGGGCGAATCAGCCCCAGCATTTT.